The clone carrying this T cell receptor (beta chain) was seen ten or more times. Its antigen remains unknown. Amplified regions were TCR beta CDR3 sequences from RNA transcripts. The HTBI primer set served for first-round RT-PCR of the TCR CDR3. Via MiXCR, TCRdb re-called the multiplex PCR reads, giving one row per CDR3 protein. The sample records a few hundred thousand distinct CDR3 sequences, approximately 13% being singletons. The data are from a study of T cells in Graves' hyperthyroidism and ophthalmopathy. Overall study context: Peripheral blood was acquired at first diagnosis, ahead of any therapy whatsoever.

Regarding the study as a whole: By a 13 V-J model, ophthalmopathy was set apart from stable hyperthyroidism. Ophthalmopathy onset followed model prediction by a median roughly six months.

Recently diagnosed hyperthyroidism of less than 2 months' duration affected patients aged 18 to 65. Germline V gene data show CDR1 as MNHNS and CDR2 as SASEGT. The CDR3 has 14 residues. The V end lost 5 bases, the J end lost 3 bases, and 12 bases lay between the germline ends. The sequenced material came from blood. The TCR sequence derives from a woman aged 18-29 years with Graves' hyperthyroidism. This rearrangement joins TRBV6-1 to TRBJ2-3, with D maybe TRBD1 (5 bases). CDR3 region: CASSSQKGTDTQYF. As DNA, the CDR3 is TGTGCCAGCAGTAGCCAAAAGGGGACAGATACGCAGTATTTT.